This T cell receptor (beta chain) was recovered during a study of blood T cell repertoires in COVID-19. Study overall: Material from acute and convalescent COVID-19 was sourced from the United States, Italy and Spain. T cells, B-cell-depleted T cells, or PBMCs provided the cDNA or gDNA that served as material.

As handled by the study authors: Using reference gene primer amplification, nucleated cell counts were estimated. The data were produced by immunoSEQ multiplex PCR, yet TCRdb's version contains in-frame clones alone and is incomplete. The V and J calls and the clone size are those of that table, but D and trimming were determined from the DNA. The sample records 30,000 to 40,000 clones, more than 80% being singletons. The sequencing input was peripheral blood. The sequence derives from a woman in her seventies with acute or convalescent COVID-19.

CDR3 nucleotide sequence: TGTGCCAGCTCCGCGACAGGGGGTTCCACTGAAGCTTTCTTT. This codes for CASSATGGSTEAFF. V gene TRBV18 combines with J gene TRBJ1-1; 9 positions match TRBD1. Germline loops: CDR1 KGHSH, CDR2 LQKENI. The V segment lost 6 bases and the J segment 4 bases; nucleotides outside the gene matches: 6. This CDR3 region has 14 residues.